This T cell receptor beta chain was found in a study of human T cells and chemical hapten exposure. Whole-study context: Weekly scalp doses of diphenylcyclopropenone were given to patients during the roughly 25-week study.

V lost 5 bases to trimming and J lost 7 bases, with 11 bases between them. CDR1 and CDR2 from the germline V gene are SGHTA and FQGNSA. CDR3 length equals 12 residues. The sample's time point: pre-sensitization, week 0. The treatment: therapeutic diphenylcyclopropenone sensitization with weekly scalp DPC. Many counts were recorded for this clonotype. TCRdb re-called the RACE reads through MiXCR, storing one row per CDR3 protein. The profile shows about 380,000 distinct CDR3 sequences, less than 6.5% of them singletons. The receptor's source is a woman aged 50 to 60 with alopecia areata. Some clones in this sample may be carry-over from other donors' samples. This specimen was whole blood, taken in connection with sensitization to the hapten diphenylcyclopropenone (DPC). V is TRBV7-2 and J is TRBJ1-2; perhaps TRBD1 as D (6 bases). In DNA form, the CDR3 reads TGTGCCAGCAGCCAGGGGATCGGTGGCTACACCTTC. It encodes CASSQGIGGYTF. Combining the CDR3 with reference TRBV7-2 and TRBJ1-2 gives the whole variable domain GAGVSQSPSNKVTEKGKDVELRCDPISGHTALYWYRQSLGQGLEFLIYFQGNSAPDKSGLPSDRFSAERTGGSVSTLTIQRTQQEDSAVYLCASSQGIGGYTFGSGTRLTVV.